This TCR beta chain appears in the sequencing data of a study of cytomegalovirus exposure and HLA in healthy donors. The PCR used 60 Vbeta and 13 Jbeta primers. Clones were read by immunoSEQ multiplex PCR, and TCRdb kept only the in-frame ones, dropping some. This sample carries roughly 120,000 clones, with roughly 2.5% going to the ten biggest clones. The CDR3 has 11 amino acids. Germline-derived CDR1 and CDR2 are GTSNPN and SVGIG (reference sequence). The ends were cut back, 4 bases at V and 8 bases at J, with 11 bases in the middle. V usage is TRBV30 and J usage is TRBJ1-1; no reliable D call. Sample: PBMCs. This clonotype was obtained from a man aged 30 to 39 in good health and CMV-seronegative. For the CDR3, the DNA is TGTGCCTGGACAAAACGGAGAGAAGCTTTCTTT. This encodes CAWTKRREAFF.